This T cell receptor (beta chain) was sequenced in a study of CD8+ T cells in alopecia areata. Study information: At a dose of 5 to 10 mg twice daily, oral tofacitinib was given to treated patients.

This clone has a handful of counts. The antigen is not known. CDR3 length: 14 residues. Germline V CDR1 and CDR2: LGHNA, YSLEER. TCR sequencing used cDNA made by reverse transcription of extracted RNA. Clones were read by immunoSEQ multiplex PCR, and TCRdb kept only the in-frame ones, dropping some. In the table there are around 70,000 clones, 25% to 30% of which are singletons. Overall study findings and caveats: In scalp and blood during tofacitinib, many expanded lesional clones persisted. Clonality in the scalp and expanded CD8+ clones ranked among the top 100 were significantly decreased by tofacitinib.

Documented treatment: oral pan-JAK inhibitor, 5-10 mg twice daily. Both peripheral blood and punch biopsies of lesional scalp skin were obtained from patients who had alopecia areata. The TCR sequence derives from a human donor with alopecia areata. The source was CD8+ T cells sorted from blood, collected at week 4, from a patient treated with tofacitinib. The chain is built from TRBV4-3 and TRBJ2-2; D is perhaps TRBD2 (6 bases). This CDR3 reads CATRWTTNTGELFF. CDR3 coding DNA: TGCGCGACGCGGTGGACTACTAACACCGGGGAGCTGTTTTTT.